The rows below give T cell receptor beta chains drawn from one sample of a study of spatial heterogeneity in lung cancer. TCRdb re-derived calls from the 5' RACE reads in MiXCR, one entry per CDR3 protein. This sample has 20,000 to 30,000 distinct CDR3 sequences; approximately 9% occur once, and the top ten carry 7.7%. The sequencing used lung tumor tissue, collected at surgery. The receptors derive from a male donor with early-stage non-small cell lung cancer. The CDR3 runs from the conserved cysteine through the conserved F or W. Fields, in order: J gene, clone size, V gene, D gene, CDR3 protein, CDR3 DNA. D genes are given only for firm matches. Not all rows give a size; the values are once, few, many and, for expanded clones, a class.

TRBJ2-1 - TRBV29-1 - CSVESYNEQFF TGCAGCGTTGAAAGCTACAATGAGCAGTTCTTC
TRBJ1-2 many TRBV7-3 - CASSYRAGSGGYTF TGTGCCAGCAGCTACCGGGCGGGTTCAGGAGGCTACACCTTC
TRBJ2-7 many TRBV20-1 TRBD1 CSKAGTGSYEQYF TGCAGTAAGGCCGGGACAGGGTCCTACGAGCAGTACTTC
TRBJ2-2 many TRBV7-9 - CASSTALDSTGELFF TGTGCCAGCAGCACGGCGCTGGACAGCACCGGGGAGCTGTTTTTT
TRBJ1-3 many TRBV7-9 - CASSLGVAGNTIYF TGTGCCAGCAGCTTAGGGGTGGCTGGAAACACCATATATTTT
TRBJ2-1 - TRBV4-1 - CASSQEENNEQFF TGCGCCAGCAGCCAAGAGGAGAACAATGAGCAGTTCTTC
TRBJ2-7 - TRBV4-1 - CASSQDKTVSYEQYF TGCGCCAGCAGCCAAGATAAGACAGTGTCCTACGAGCAGTACTTC
TRBJ1-2 - TRBV7-2 - CASSLTWSVGYGYTF TGTGCCAGCAGCTTAACGTGGTCCGTTGGCTATGGCTACACCTTC
TRBJ1-1 many TRBV5-1 - CASSLAEALAGNTEAFF TGCGCCAGCAGCTTGGCCGAAGCGCTGGCGGGGAACACTGAAGCTTTCTTT
TRBJ2-7 few TRBV6-5 - CASSYVGGEQYF TGTGCCAGCAGTTACGTGGGGGGAGAGCAGTACTTC
TRBJ2-1 many TRBV7-3 TRBD1 CASSLGTGGFNEQFF TGTGCCAGCAGCTTGGGGACAGGGGGTTTCAATGAGCAGTTCTTC
TRBJ1-2 - TRBV28 TRBD1 CASSRTGEGQGYTF TGTGCCAGCAGCAGGACAGGGGAGGGCCAGGGCTACACCTTC
TRBJ2-1 many TRBV11-1 TRBD2 CAIRGTSGKFGDEQFF TGTGCCATCCGAGGGACTAGCGGGAAGTTCGGGGATGAGCAGTTCTTC
TRBJ2-1 few TRBV6-2/TRBV6-3 - CASSRKGEQFF TGTGCCAGCAGTCGAAAGGGTGAGCAGTTCTTC
TRBJ2-3 - TRBV12-3/TRBV12-4 - CASQEQIWAADTQYF TGTGCCAGCCAGGAACAGATATGGGCGGCAGATACGCAGTATTTT
TRBJ2-7 - TRBV7-2 TRBD2 CASSPGTSSYEQYF TGTGCCAGCAGCCCCGGGACTAGCTCCTACGAGCAGTACTTC
TRBJ2-3 many TRBV7-2 - CASSLVSGVGTDTQYF TGTGCCAGCAGCTTAGTCTCGGGGGTGGGCACAGATACGCAGTATTTT
TRBJ1-2 many TRBV6-5 - CASRRGRWGYTF TGTGCCAGCCGACGAGGACGATGGGGCTACACCTTC
TRBJ2-5 many TRBV12-3/TRBV12-4 - CASSFEETQYF TGTGCCAGCAGTTTCGAAGAGACCCAGTACTTC
TRBJ1-5 many TRBV2 TRBD1 CASSELGQGDNQPQHF TGTGCCAGCAGTGAACTGGGGCAGGGGGATAATCAGCCCCAGCATTTT
TRBJ1-2 few TRBV28 - CASWGTMGYTF TGTGCCAGCTGGGGGACGATGGGCTACACCTTC
TRBJ2-3 many TRBV20-1 TRBD2 CSASLTSGGGNTQYF TGCAGTGCTTCTCTGACTAGCGGGGGAGGGAATACGCAGTATTTT
TRBJ2-7 - TRBV7-2 TRBD1 CASSLGGTGAYEQYF TGTGCCAGCAGCTTGGGGGGGACAGGGGCCTACGAGCAGTACTTC
TRBJ2-2 many TRBV3-1 TRBD1 CASSRPGQGVNGELFF TGTGCCAGCAGCCGACCGGGACAGGGAGTTAACGGGGAGCTGTTTTTT
TRBJ1-6 few TRBV6-2/TRBV6-3 - CASSSSRAQTLHF TGTGCCAGCAGTTCCTCGAGGGCGCAGACCCTCCACTTT
TRBJ1-6 many TRBV27 - CASSLRPLNSPLHF TGTGCCAGCAGTTTGCGCCCACTAAATTCACCCCTCCACTTT
TRBJ2-3 medium-sized TRBV6-5 TRBD1 CASTTRIPGQGRLTDTQYF TGTGCCAGCACAACAAGAATACCGGGACAGGGTAGACTCACAGATACGCAGTATTTT
TRBJ1-2 - TRBV19 - CASSALGTNYGYTF TGTGCCAGTAGTGCCCTAGGGACTAACTATGGCTACACCTTC
TRBJ1-4 few TRBV7-2 - CASSLVGINEKLFF TGTGCCAGCAGCTTAGTAGGGATTAATGAAAAACTGTTTTTT
TRBJ2-5 many TRBV7-9 - CASSLAQVETQYF TGTGCCAGCAGCTTAGCCCAGGTCGAGACCCAGTACTTC
TRBJ2-2 many TRBV4-1 TRBD1 CASSRDRGSTGELFF TGCGCCAGCAGCCGAGACAGGGGAAGCACCGGGGAGCTGTTTTTT
TRBJ2-5 few TRBV29-1 TRBD1 CSETGVGQETQYF TGCAGTGAAACAGGGGTTGGACAAGAGACCCAGTACTTC
TRBJ2-1 many TRBV20-1 TRBD1 CSAPRTGGSDYNEQFF TGCAGTGCTCCGAGGACAGGGGGCAGTGACTACAATGAGCAGTTCTTC
TRBJ1-6 few TRBV7-2 - CASSLVTGTNSPLHF TGTGCCAGCAGCTTAGTTACCGGGACGAATTCACCCCTCCACTTT
TRBJ1-3 - TRBV7-2 - CASSLELLSSGNTIYF TGTGCCAGCAGCTTAGAACTGCTGAGCTCTGGAAACACCATATATTTT
TRBJ1-2 many TRBV18 - CASSPPERGYTF TGTGCCAGCTCACCACCGGAGCGTGGCTACACCTTC
TRBJ2-1 many TRBV28 TRBD1 CAGAGTGGFNEQFF TGTGCCGGGGCCGGGACAGGGGGCTTTAATGAGCAGTTCTTC
TRBJ2-2 - TRBV29-1 TRBD1 CSGGRQGVGTGELFF TGCAGCGGTGGCAGACAGGGGGTGGGCACCGGGGAGCTGTTTTTT
TRBJ2-3 - TRBV20-1 - CSARAGQDTQYF TGCAGTGCTAGGGCAGGGCAAGATACGCAGTATTTT
TRBJ2-1 many TRBV11-2 - CASSLDGAPVNEQFF TGTGCCAGCAGCTTAGACGGAGCCCCAGTCAATGAGCAGTTCTTC
TRBJ1-2 medium-sized TRBV24-1 - CATSAGQGGYTF TGTGCCACCAGTGCGGGGCAGGGAGGCTACACCTTC
TRBJ2-5 - TRBV6-6 - CASRGAGTQYF TGTGCCAGCAGGGGGGCGGGGACCCAGTACTTC
TRBJ1-6 - TRBV7-9 TRBD1 CASSLGGTGGSPLHF TGTGCCAGCAGCTTAGGGGGGACAGGGGGCTCACCCCTCCACTTT
TRBJ2-7 - TRBV9 TRBD2 CASSVGLAGGREQYF TGTGCCAGCAGCGTAGGACTAGCGGGAGGAAGGGAGCAGTACTTC
TRBJ2-1 medium-sized TRBV24-1 - CAAQGHFNEQFF TGTGCCGCCCAGGGACATTTCAATGAGCAGTTCTTC
TRBJ2-1 many TRBV2 TRBD1 CASSPEGTVYNEQFF TGTGCCAGCAGCCCTGAAGGGACAGTCTACAATGAGCAGTTCTTC
TRBJ1-6 - TRBV7-2 - CASSRGTKGSPLHF TGTGCCAGCAGCAGAGGGACCAAGGGTTCACCCCTCCACTTT
TRBJ2-2 - TRBV3-1 TRBD1 CASSQRTGGNTGELFF TGTGCCAGCAGCCAGCGGACAGGGGGCAACACCGGGGAGCTGTTTTTT